A single sample gave rise to the 2 T cell receptor beta chains below, sequenced in a study of CD8+ T cells in alopecia areata. RNA was isolated and reverse transcribed to cDNA, the sequencing template. Repertoires were generated with immunoSEQ multiplex PCR, while TCRdb's copy carries only in-frame clones and drops some. Of about 160,000 clones listed, about 87% were seen once; the top ten hold approximately 16%. The sample consisted of CD8+ T cells sorted from blood, taken at week 0. These receptors were obtained from a human donor with alopecia areata.

The chain couples TRBV7-6 to TRBJ2-1, with 10 positions matching TRBD2. CDR3 length: 16 residues. V was clipped by 1 base and J by 8 bases; unmatched bases: 8. Germline CDR1 reads SGHVS; CDR2 reads FNYEAQ. CDR3 region: CASSLERGGSWDEQFF. CDR3 coding DNA: TGTGCCAGCAGCTTAGAGCGGGGGGGCTCTTGGGATGAGCAGTTCTTC.

The chain carries TRBV5-1 and TRBJ1-1; D remains ambiguous. V was pared by 4 bases and J by 3 bases, with 19 bases between. This CDR3 spans 16 amino acids. Germline V gene data show CDR1 as SGHRS and CDR2 as YFSETQ. The CDR3: CASSPTYVSRDTEAFF. The CDR3 nucleotides read TGCGCCAGCAGCCCAACCTACGTTTCAAGGGACACTGAAGCTTTCTTT. Filled out from reference TRBV5-1 and TRBJ1-1, the complete variable domain reads KAGVTQTPRYLIKTRGQQVTLSCSPISGHRSVSWYQQTPGQGLQFLFEYFSETQRNKGNFPGRFSGRQFSNSRSEMNVSTLELGDSALYLCASSPTYVSRDTEAFFGQGTRLTVV.